A selection of T cell receptor beta chains follows, all from one sample in a study of T cells in Graves' hyperthyroidism and ophthalmopathy. One entry per CDR3 protein results from TCRdb running MiXCR on the multiplex PCR reads. Here the sample spans 200,000 to 300,000 distinct CDR3 sequences, around 25% being singletons. Sequencing input: blood. These receptors came from a woman in her 40s with Graves' ophthalmopathy. Both conserved end residues are part of each CDR3. D genes are given only for firm matches. Only part of the rows carry a size: once, few, many, or a class if the clone is expanded.

>TRBD1|TRBV18|many|TRBJ2-7
CASSPGTGGEQYF
TGTGCCAGCTCACCCGGGACAGGGGGCGAGCAGTACTTC
>.|TRBV9|many|TRBJ2-3
CASSVGAGTDTQYF
TGTGCCAGCAGCGTAGGGGCAGGCACAGATACGCAGTATTTT
>TRBD2|TRBV6-5|.|TRBJ2-4
CASSYSRASGSNAKNIQYF
TGTGCCAGCAGTTACTCTCGGGCTAGCGGGAGCAATGCCAAAAACATTCAGTACTTC
>TRBD2|TRBV6-5|many|TRBJ2-5
CASSYLAGAGETQYF
TGTGCCAGCAGTTACCTAGCGGGAGCGGGTGAGACCCAGTACTTC
>TRBD1|TRBV29-1|many|TRBJ1-2
CSVEFRQGNGYTF
TGCAGCGTTGAATTTCGACAGGGTAATGGCTACACCTTC
>TRBD2|TRBV12-3/TRBV12-4|.|TRBJ2-5
CASSRRGRGETQYF
TGTGCCAGCAGTCGCCGCGGGAGGGGAGAGACCCAGTACTTC
>.|TRBV29-1|many|TRBJ2-5
CSVIGGGGETQYF
TGCAGCGTTATAGGCGGCGGTGGAGAGACCCAGTACTTC
>.|TRBV28|.|TRBJ1-1
CASSTAGVITEAFF
TGTGCCAGCAGCACCGCAGGGGTGATCACTGAAGCTTTCTTT
>.|TRBV11-2|many|TRBJ2-4
CASSLVTGIKNIQYF
TGTGCCAGCAGCTTAGTCACAGGGATCAAAAACATTCAGTACTTC
>.|TRBV4-2|many|TRBJ1-5
CASSQDLPGGAHSNQPQHF
TGTGCCAGCAGCCAAGATCTCCCCGGTGGGGCCCATAGCAATCAGCCCCAGCATTTT
>TRBD1|TRBV5-1|.|TRBJ1-5
CASSSGTGGANQPQHF
TGCGCCAGCAGCTCAGGGACAGGGGGAGCGAATCAGCCCCAGCATTTT
>.|TRBV6-1|.|TRBJ2-7
CASSGISGSYEQYF
TGTGCCAGCAGTGGAATTAGCGGCTCCTACGAGCAGTACTTC
>.|TRBV5-4|many|TRBJ1-1
CASSPTYNTEAFF
TGTGCCAGCAGCCCGACGTATAACACTGAAGCTTTCTTT
>TRBD1|TRBV3-1|many|TRBJ2-4
CASSQVGTEENIQYF
TGTGCCAGCAGCCAAGTTGGGACAGAAGAAAACATTCAGTACTTC
>.|TRBV7-9|many|TRBJ1-5
CASSLAGQEHQPQHF
TGTGCCAGCAGCTTAGCGGGGCAGGAGCATCAGCCCCAGCATTTT
>.|TRBV30|many|TRBJ1-6
CAWSSQTSPLHF
TGTGCCTGGAGTAGCCAGACCTCACCCCTCCACTTT
>.|TRBV11-2|few|TRBJ2-2
CASIWGLLRSNTGELFF
TGTGCCAGCATCTGGGGGCTATTGAGGTCGAACACCGGGGAGCTGTTTTTT
>.|TRBV6-4|many|TRBJ1-5
CASRITGRVIGNQPQHF
TGTGCCAGCCGAATTACGGGCAGGGTGATTGGCAATCAGCCCCAGCATTTT
>TRBD2|TRBV28|many|TRBJ2-5
CASSLTSGRGETQYF
TGTGCCAGCAGTTTAACTAGCGGGAGGGGAGAGACCCAGTACTTC
>.|TRBV2|many|TRBJ2-7
CASSEGHYEQYF
TGTGCCAGCAGTGAAGGGCACTACGAGCAGTACTTC
>TRBD2|TRBV2|few|TRBJ2-5
CASSEWIAGQETQYF
TGTGCCAGCAGTGAATGGATAGCGGGCCAAGAGACCCAGTACTTC
>.|TRBV18|many|TRBJ2-7
CASSPGSWAYEQYF
TGTGCCAGCTCACCAGGCTCCTGGGCCTACGAGCAGTACTTC
>TRBD1|TRBV12-3/TRBV12-4|many|TRBJ1-3
CASTPGQGGSGNTIYF
TGTGCCAGCACTCCAGGACAGGGGGGCTCTGGAAACACCATATATTTT
>.|TRBV20-1|.|TRBJ2-5
CSAEGGIDTQYF
TGCAGTGCAGAGGGGGGAATCGATACCCAGTACTTC
>.|TRBV27|many|TRBJ1-5
CASSLGYGLDSNQPQHF
TGTGCCAGCAGTTTAGGGTACGGCCTGGATAGCAATCAGCCCCAGCATTTT
>.|TRBV5-1|.|TRBJ2-7
CASSLATGDGDEQYF
TGCGCCAGCAGCTTGGCGACGGGAGATGGGGACGAGCAGTACTTC
>TRBD1|TRBV12-5|once|TRBJ2-7
CASGIDRELSEQYF
TGTGCTAGTGGGATCGACAGGGAGCTTTCCGAGCAGTACTTC
>.|TRBV24-1|many|TRBJ2-7
CATSDYAGAEQYF
TGTGCCACCAGTGATTACGCAGGAGCCGAGCAGTACTTC
>.|TRBV27|many|TRBJ2-2
CASSPRHPGELFF
TGTGCCAGCAGCCCCCGCCATCCCGGGGAGCTGTTTTTT
>TRBD2|TRBV3-1|many|TRBJ2-5
CASSPGLAGSLQETQYF
TGTGCCAGCTCACCGGGACTAGCGGGGAGCCTCCAAGAGACCCAGTACTTC
>TRBD2|TRBV7-2|many|TRBJ2-5
CASSLGGRAMETQYF
TGTGCCAGCAGCTTGGGCGGGAGGGCCATGGAGACCCAGTACTTC
>TRBD2|TRBV20-1|many|TRBJ2-5
CSVERTSGTSGQETQYF
TGCAGTGTTGAGAGGACTAGCGGGACGAGTGGGCAAGAGACCCAGTACTTC
>.|TRBV29-1|.|TRBJ2-5
CSVEEAGTQYF
TGCAGCGTTGAAGAGGCGGGGACCCAGTACTTC
>.|TRBV27|many|TRBJ2-6
CASSLTISGANVLTF
TGTGCCAGCAGTCTTACGATCTCTGGGGCCAACGTCCTGACTTTC
>TRBD1|TRBV12-3/TRBV12-4|.|TRBJ2-7
CASTAGDRVPYEQYF
TGTGCCAGCACGGCGGGGGACAGGGTTCCCTACGAGCAGTACTTC
>.|TRBV28|.|TRBJ1-5
CASTKRRGNQPQHF
TGTGCCAGCACCAAACGTCGGGGCAATCAGCCCCAGCATTTT
>.|TRBV20-1|.|TRBJ2-7
CSAQDDEQYF
TGCAGTGCTCAGGACGACGAGCAGTACTTC
>TRBD1|TRBV6-1|.|TRBJ1-1
CASSGDSFTEAFF
TGTGCCAGCAGTGGGGACAGTTTCACTGAAGCTTTCTTT
>TRBD1|TRBV27|many|TRBJ2-7
CASRLDRGTPYEQYF
TGTGCCAGCAGACTCGACAGGGGGACCCCCTACGAGCAGTACTTC
>.|TRBV5-1|many|TRBJ2-7
CASSLAHGPGPYEQYF
TGCGCCAGCAGCTTGGCCCACGGACCCGGACCCTACGAGCAGTACTTC
>.|TRBV6-5|.|TRBJ2-5
CASRTAGETQYF
TGTGCCAGCAGGACGGCAGGGGAGACCCAGTACTTC
>.|TRBV20-1|many|TRBJ2-7
CSAVPPLIGSVWGEQYF
TGCAGTGCTGTCCCGCCTCTTATCGGGTCCGTCTGGGGCGAGCAGTACTTC
>.|TRBV28|many|TRBJ1-5
CASSPALWSAQPQHF
TGTGCCAGCAGCCCTGCCCTATGGAGCGCTCAGCCCCAGCATTTT
>.|TRBV30|many|TRBJ1-5
CAWSASGLNQPQHF
TGTGCCTGGAGCGCTTCGGGCCTCAATCAGCCCCAGCATTTT
>.|TRBV29-1|.|TRBJ2-5
CSVDGGAETQYF
TGCAGCGTTGATGGGGGTGCCGAGACCCAGTACTTC
>TRBD2|TRBV10-2|many|TRBJ2-7
CASKAGGSYEQYF
TGCGCCAGCAAGGCGGGGGGCTCCTACGAGCAGTACTTC
>TRBD2|TRBV20-1|.|TRBJ2-7
CSANSGRSSYEQYF
TGCAGTGCTAATAGCGGGAGGAGCTCCTACGAGCAGTACTTC
>.|TRBV5-1|few|TRBJ2-4
CASSLGSERIAKNIQYF
TGCGCCAGCAGCTTAGGATCTGAGCGGATAGCCAAAAACATTCAGTACTTC
>.|TRBV19|.|TRBJ2-5
CASMPLGQETQYF
TGTGCCAGTATGCCCCTTGGCCAAGAGACCCAGTACTTC
>.|TRBV5-6|many|TRBJ1-5
CASSLTGASNQPQHF
TGTGCCAGCAGCTTGACGGGGGCGAGCAATCAGCCCCAGCATTTT
>.|TRBV11-2|few|TRBJ2-7
CASSLEGTASHEQYF
TGTGCCAGCAGCTTAGAAGGGACGGCCTCCCACGAACAGTACTTC
>.|TRBV12-3/TRBV12-4|few|TRBJ2-5
CASSYGTVETQYF
TGTGCCAGCAGTTACGGGACGGTGGAGACCCAGTACTTC
>TRBD2|TRBV25-1|many|TRBJ2-7
CASSEWGGGSYEQYF
TGTGCCAGCAGTGAATGGGGCGGGGGAAGCTACGAGCAGTACTTC
>.|TRBV27|many|TRBJ2-2
CASSLLHTGELFF
TGTGCCAGCAGTTTGTTACACACCGGGGAGCTGTTTTTT
>.|TRBV30|many|TRBJ1-1
CAWTPFVNTEAFF
TGTGCCTGGACCCCATTCGTGAACACTGAAGCTTTCTTT